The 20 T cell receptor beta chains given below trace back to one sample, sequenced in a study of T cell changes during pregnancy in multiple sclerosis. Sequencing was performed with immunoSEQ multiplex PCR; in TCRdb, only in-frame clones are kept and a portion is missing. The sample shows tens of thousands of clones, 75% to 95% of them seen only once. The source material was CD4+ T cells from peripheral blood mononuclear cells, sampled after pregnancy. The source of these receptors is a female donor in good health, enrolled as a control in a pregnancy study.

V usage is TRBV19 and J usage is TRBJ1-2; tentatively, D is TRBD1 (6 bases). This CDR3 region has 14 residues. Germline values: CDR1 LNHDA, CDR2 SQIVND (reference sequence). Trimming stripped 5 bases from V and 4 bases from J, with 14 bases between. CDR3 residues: CASSRSGDSYGYTF. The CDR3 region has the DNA TGTGCCAGTAGTCGGTCAGGGGATAGCTATGGCTACACCTTC.

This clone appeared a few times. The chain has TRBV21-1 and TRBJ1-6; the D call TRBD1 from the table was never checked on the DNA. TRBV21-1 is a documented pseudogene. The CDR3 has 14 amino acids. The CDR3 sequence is CATHRGPPRSPLHF. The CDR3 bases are TGTGCCACCCACAGGGGTCCCCCTAGGTCACCCCTCCACTTT.

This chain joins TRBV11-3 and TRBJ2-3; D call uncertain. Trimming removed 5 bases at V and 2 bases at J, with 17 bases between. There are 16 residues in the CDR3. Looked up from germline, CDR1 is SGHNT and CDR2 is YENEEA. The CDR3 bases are TGTGCCAGCAGCCCCCGGCCCAGCGATTTCACAGATACGCAGTATTTT. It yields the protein CASSPRPSDFTDTQYF.

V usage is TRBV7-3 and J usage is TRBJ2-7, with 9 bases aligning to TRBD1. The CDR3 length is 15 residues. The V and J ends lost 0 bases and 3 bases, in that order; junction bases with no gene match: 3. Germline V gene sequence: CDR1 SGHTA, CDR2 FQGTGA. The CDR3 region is CASSLTGTGFYEQYF. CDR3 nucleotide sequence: TGTGCCAGCAGCTTAACCGGGACAGGGTTCTACGAGCAGTACTTC.

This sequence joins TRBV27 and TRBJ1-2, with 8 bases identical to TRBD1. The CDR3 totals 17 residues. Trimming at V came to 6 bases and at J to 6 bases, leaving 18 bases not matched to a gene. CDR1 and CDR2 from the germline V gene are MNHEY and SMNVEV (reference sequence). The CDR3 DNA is TGTGCCAGCAGCCTTCAGACCTCCCGGACAGGGATACATGGCTACACCTTC. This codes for CASSLQTSRTGIHGYTF.

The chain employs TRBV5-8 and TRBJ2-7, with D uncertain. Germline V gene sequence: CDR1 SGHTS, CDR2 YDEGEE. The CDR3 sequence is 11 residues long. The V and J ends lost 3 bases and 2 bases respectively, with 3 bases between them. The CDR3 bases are TGTGCCAGCAGCTCCACCTACGAGCAGTACTTC. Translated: CASSSTYEQYF. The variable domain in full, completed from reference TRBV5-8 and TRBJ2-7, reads EAGVTQSPTHLIKTRGQQATLRCSPISGHTSVYWYQQALGLGLQFLLWYDEGEERNRGNFPPRFSGRQFPNYSSELNVNALELEDSALYLCASSSTYEQYFGPGTRLTVT.

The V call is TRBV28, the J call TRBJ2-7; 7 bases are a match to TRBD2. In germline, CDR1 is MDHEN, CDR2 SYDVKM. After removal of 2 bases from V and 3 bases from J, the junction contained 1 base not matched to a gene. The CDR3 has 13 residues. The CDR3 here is CASSLPSGYEQYF. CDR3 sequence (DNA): TGTGCCAGCAGTTTACCTAGCGGCTACGAGCAGTACTTC.

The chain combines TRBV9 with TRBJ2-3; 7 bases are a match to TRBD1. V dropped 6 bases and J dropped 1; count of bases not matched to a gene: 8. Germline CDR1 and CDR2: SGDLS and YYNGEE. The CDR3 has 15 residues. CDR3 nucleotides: TGTGCCAGCACACAATCCGGACAGGGCACAGATACGCAGTATTTT. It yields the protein CASTQSGQGTDTQYF.

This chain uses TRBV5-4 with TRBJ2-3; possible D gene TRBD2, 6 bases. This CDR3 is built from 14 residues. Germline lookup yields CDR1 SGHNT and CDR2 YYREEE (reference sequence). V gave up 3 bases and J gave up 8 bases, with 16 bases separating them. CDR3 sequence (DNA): TGTGCCAGCAGCTACGGGACCGCCGGGGGTACGCAGTATTTT. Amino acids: CASSYGTAGGTQYF.

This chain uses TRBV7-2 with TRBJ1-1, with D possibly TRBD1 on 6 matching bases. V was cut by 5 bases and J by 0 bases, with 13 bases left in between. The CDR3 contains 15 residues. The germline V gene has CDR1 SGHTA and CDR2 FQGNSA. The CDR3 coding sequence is TGTGCCAGCAGCCCATCCAGGGGCATGAACACTGAAGCTTTCTTT. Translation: CASSPSRGMNTEAFF.

CDR3 bases: TGTGCCAGCAGTGAAGGCAGCGGCTCCTATGGCTACACCTTC. Translation gives CASSEGSGSYGYTF. The chain links TRBV6-1 to TRBJ1-2; D not resolved. V dropped 1 base and J dropped 4 bases, with 10 bases sitting between them. Germline CDR1 and CDR2: MNHNS and SASEGT. The CDR3 consists of 14 residues.

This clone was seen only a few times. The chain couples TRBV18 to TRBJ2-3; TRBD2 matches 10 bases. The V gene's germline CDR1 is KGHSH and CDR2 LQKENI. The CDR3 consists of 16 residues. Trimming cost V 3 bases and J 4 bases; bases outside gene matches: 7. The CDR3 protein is CASSPPAGGLSDTQYF. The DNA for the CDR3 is TGTGCCAGCTCACCCCCAGCGGGAGGGTTGTCAGATACGCAGTATTTT.

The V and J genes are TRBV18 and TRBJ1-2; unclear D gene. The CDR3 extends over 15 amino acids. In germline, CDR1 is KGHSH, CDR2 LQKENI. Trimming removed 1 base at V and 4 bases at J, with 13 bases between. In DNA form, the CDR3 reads TGTGCCAGCTCACCACAGGAGGCCCCTGGCTATGGCTACACCTTC. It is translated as CASSPQEAPGYGYTF. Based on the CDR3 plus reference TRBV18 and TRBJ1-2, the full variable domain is NAGVMQNPRHLVRRRGQEARLRCSPMKGHSHVYWYRQLPEEGLKFMVYLQKENIIDESGMPKERFSAEFPKEGPSILRIQQVVRGDSAAYFCASSPQEAPGYGYTFGSGTRLTVV.

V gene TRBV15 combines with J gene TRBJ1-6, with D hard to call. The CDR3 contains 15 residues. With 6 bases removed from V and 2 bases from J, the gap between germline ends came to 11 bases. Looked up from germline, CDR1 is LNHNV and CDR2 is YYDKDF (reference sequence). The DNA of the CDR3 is TGTGCCACCAGTCCGAGCCAGGCCTATAATTCACCCCTCCACTTT. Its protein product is CATSPSQAYNSPLHF.

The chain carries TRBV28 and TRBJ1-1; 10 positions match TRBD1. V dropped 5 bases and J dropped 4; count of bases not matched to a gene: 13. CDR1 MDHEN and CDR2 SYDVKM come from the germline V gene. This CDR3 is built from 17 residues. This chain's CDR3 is CASSPRDRGRLGTEAFF. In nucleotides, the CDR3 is TGTGCCAGCAGTCCCCGCGACAGGGGGCGTTTGGGCACTGAAGCTTTCTTT.

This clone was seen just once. CDR3 loop: CAAGGGRGGELFF. The CDR3 nucleotides read TGTGCCGCTGGGGGCGGGAGAGGTGGGGAGCTGTTTTTT. V and J are TRBV7-2 and TRBJ2-2; tentative D call: TRBD2 (7 bases). Germline loops: CDR1 SGHTA, CDR2 FQGNSA. Trimming removed 11 bases from V and 8 bases from J, with 18 bases in between. The CDR3 runs to 13 residues.

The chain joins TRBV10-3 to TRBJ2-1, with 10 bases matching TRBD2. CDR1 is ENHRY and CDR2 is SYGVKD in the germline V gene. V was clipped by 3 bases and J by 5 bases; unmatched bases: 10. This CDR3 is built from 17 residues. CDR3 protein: CAISDPTSGKLDNEQFF. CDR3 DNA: TGTGCCATCAGTGACCCCACTAGCGGGAAATTGGACAATGAGCAGTTCTTC.

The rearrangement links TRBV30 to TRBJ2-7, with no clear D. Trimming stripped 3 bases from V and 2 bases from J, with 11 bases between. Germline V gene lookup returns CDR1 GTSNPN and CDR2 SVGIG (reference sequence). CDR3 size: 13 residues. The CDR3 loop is CAWSIQGAYEQYF. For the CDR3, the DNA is TGTGCCTGGAGCATACAAGGAGCCTACGAGCAGTACTTC.

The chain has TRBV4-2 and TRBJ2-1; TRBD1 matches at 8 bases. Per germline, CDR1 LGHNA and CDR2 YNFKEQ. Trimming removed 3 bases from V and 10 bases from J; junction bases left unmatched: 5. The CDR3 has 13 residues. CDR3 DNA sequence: TGTGCCAGCAGCCAGGCCGGACAGGGCGAGCAGTTCTTC. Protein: CASSQAGQGEQFF.

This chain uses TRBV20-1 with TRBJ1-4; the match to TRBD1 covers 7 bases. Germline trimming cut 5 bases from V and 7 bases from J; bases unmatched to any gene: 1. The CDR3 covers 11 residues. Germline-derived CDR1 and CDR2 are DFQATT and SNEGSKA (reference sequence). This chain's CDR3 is CSAYRGEKLFF. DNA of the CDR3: TGCAGTGCTTACAGGGGTGAAAAACTGTTTTTT.